This T cell receptor (beta chain) was identified in a study of shared clonotypes between healthy human individuals. The overall study: The donor pool was made up of two women and a few men aged 18 to 49.

Every donor, a Caucasian adult, lived in Nashville, Tennessee. CD45RA+ naive and CD45RA-negative memory subsets were separated from CD4+ cells. Regarding this clone: The junction does not match germline at one end; this may be a read error.

Sequencing used immunoSEQ multiplex PCR; TCRdb keeps in-frame clones, though not all of them. The repertoire consists of some 2,100,000 clones, with 90% to 96% occurring once and the leading ten covering 0.13%. This TCR was recovered from a man between 18 and 35 years old in good health. Sequencing was carried out using naive CD4+ T cells sorted from blood. The subset here: CD45RA+ positively selected.

CDR3 residues: CASSLGTGRDSPLHF. CDR3 DNA: TGTGCCAGCAGCCTTGGGACAGGGAGGGATTCCCCCCTCCACTTT. The chain couples TRBV7-9 to TRBJ1-6, with TRBD1 matching over 9 bases. The CDR3 is made up of 15 amino acids. Germline-derived CDR1 and CDR2 are SEHNR and FQNEAQ (reference sequence). Full variable domain (rest looked up from reference TRBV7-9 and TRBJ1-6): DTGVSQNPRHKITKRGQNVTFRCDPISEHNRLYWYRQTLGQGPEFLTYFQNEAQLEKSRLLSDRFSAERPKGSFSTLEIQRTEQGDSAMYLCASSLGTGRDSPLHFGNGTRLTVT.